The sequence of this T cell receptor (beta chain) was determined in a study of identical twins' blood T cells. CDR3 size: 12 residues. Trimming took 3 bases from V and 4 from J, leaving 7 bases between them. Germline CDR1 is KGHSH and CDR2 is LQKENI. TCRdb re-called the 5' RACE reads through MiXCR, storing one row per CDR3 protein. The sample has around 380,000 distinct CDR3 sequences, roughly 30% seen once. This clonotype came up a few times. J is TRBJ2-7 and V is TRBV18; D gene uncertain. Sample: PBMCs. The receptor was derived from a woman aged 18 to 50 in good health. CDR3 DNA sequence: TGTGCCAGCTCACCCGAGAGGTACGAGCAGTACTTC. Its protein is CASSPERYEQYF.